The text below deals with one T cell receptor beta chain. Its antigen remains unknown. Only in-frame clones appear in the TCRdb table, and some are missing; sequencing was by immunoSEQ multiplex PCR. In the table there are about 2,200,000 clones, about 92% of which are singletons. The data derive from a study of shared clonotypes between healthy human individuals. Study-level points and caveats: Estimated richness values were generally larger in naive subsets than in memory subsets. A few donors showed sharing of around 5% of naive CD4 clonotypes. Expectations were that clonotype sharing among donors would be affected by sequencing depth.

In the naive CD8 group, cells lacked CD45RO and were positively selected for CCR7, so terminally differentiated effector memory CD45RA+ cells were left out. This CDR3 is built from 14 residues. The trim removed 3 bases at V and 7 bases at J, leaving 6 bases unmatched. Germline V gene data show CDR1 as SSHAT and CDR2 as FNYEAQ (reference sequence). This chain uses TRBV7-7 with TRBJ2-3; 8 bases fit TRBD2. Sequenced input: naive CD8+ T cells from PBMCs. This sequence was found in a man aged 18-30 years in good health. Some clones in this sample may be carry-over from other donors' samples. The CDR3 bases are TGTGCCAGCAGCTTGTCCAGCGGGAGTTATACGCAGTATTTT. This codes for CASSLSSGSYTQYF.